This T cell receptor (beta chain) comes out of a study of shared clonotypes between healthy human individuals. Study results and caveats: Across a handful of donors, naive CD4 shared around 5%, naive CD8 about 3.2%, memory CD4 roughly 2.4%, memory CD8 around 0.42%. How much donors shared clonotypes was expected to be affected by sequencing depth.

Sequencing used immunoSEQ multiplex PCR; TCRdb keeps in-frame clones, though not all of them. The sample records approximately 2.4 million clones, more than 90% being singletons. Nashville, Tennessee was home to all donors, who were Caucasian adults. Of note for this clone: Its antigen is not identified.

The TCR originated in a man aged 18 to 30 in good health. The sample taken for sequencing was naive CD4+ T cells sorted from blood. Subset here: CD45RA+ positively selected.

The CDR3 spells CASKSDRVYNEQFF. CDR3 in DNA: TGTGCCAGCAAATCGGACAGGGTCTACAATGAGCAGTTCTTC. The chain couples TRBV6-1 to TRBJ2-1, with 8 bases aligning to TRBD1. Looked up from germline, CDR1 is MNHNS and CDR2 is SASEGT. CDR3 length: 14 residues. With 7 bases clipped from V and 3 bases from J, the junction kept 5 bases outside the gene matches.